This T cell receptor beta chain was found in a study of Ad26.COV2.S vaccination and SARS-CoV-2 variants. Study in general: The trial was COV1001 and the donor's arm was Ad26.COV2.S. Into the muscle, Ad26.COV2.S was dosed once or twice, 56 days apart.

Comments on this clone: What it binds is not known.

The repertoire was sequenced with immunoSEQ multiplex PCR; TCRdb's copy has only in-frame clones and lacks some. Of fewer than 400,000 clones in the sample, 75% to 90% were seen once. CDR3 length: 13 residues. V lost 2 bases and J lost 6, with 11 bases in between. Germline V CDR1 and CDR2: SGHTS, YDEGEE. The treatment is: 19 received Ad26.COV2.S at low or high dose, single or two shots; a few received placebo; per-sample allocation not given. Sampling took place 63 days after the first vaccine or placebo injection. Study-level results: Placebo recipients showed lower spike-specific TCR breadth than vaccinees.

This chain uses TRBV5-8 with TRBJ1-1, with D unresolved. This sequence originates from a person aged 18-60 years who received the Ad26.COV2.S COVID-19 vaccine or a placebo. The sequenced sample was peripheral blood, obtained in a trial of Ad26.COV2.S vaccine versus placebo. The CDR3 sequence is CASSFSGLSEAFF. Written as DNA, the CDR3 is TGTGCCAGCAGCTTCTCAGGACTTTCTGAAGCTTTCTTT. The entire variable domain, with the rest obtained from reference TRBV5-8 and TRBJ1-1, is as follows: EAGVTQSPTHLIKTRGQQATLRCSPISGHTSVYWYQQALGLGLQFLLWYDEGEERNRGNFPPRFSGRQFPNYSSELNVNALELEDSALYLCASSFSGLSEAFFGQGTRLTVV.